Listed below are T cell receptor beta chains from one sample, sequenced in a study of blood T cell repertoires in COVID-19. The data were produced by immunoSEQ multiplex PCR, yet TCRdb's version contains in-frame clones alone and is incomplete. The sample consists of over 100,000 clones, roughly 80% of them appearing once. The sample was peripheral blood. Every receptor here comes from a man between 65 and 85 years old with acute or convalescent COVID-19. The CDR3 runs from the conserved cysteine through the conserved F or W. D genes are given only for firm matches. Clone size is given for some rows only: seen once, a few or many times, or a class if the clone is expanded.

TGTGCCAGCGGATCTCCGGGACAGGGAGGCTACACCTTC	CASGSPGQGGYTF	TRBJ1-2	TRBV5-6	TRBD1	few
TGTGCCAGCAGCTTAGACAGGGGGGCCTACAATGAGCAGTTCTTC	CASSLDRGAYNEQFF	TRBJ2-1	TRBV13	TRBD1	once
TGCAGTGCTAGTCCACCACAGGGGGTCGGTGAGACCCAGTACTTC	CSASPPQGVGETQYF	TRBJ2-5	TRBV20-1	TRBD1	NA
TGTGCCAGCAGTTCTAGCCCAGGTCTCGGTGAGCAGTTCTTC	CASSSSPGLGEQFF	TRBJ2-1	TRBV11-3	NA	few
TGCGCCAGCAGTGAGTCGACTCTGGGGGGGGCGACTGAAGCTTTCTTT	CASSESTLGGATEAFF	TRBJ1-1	TRBV10-2	NA	NA
TGTGCCAGTAGTAAACAGGGAAGGGGGAACACTGAAGCTTTCTTT	CASSKQGRGNTEAFF	TRBJ1-1	TRBV19	NA	NA
TGCGCCAGCAGAAGTGGACAGGGCTACAATGAGCAGTTCTTC	CASRSGQGYNEQFF	TRBJ2-1	TRBV10-1	TRBD1	NA
TGTGCCAGTAGTATGGGGAGCGGCAGGGGGCACACTGAAGCTTTCTTT	CASSMGSGRGHTEAFF	TRBJ1-1	TRBV19	TRBD1	NA
TGCGCCAGCAGCCCTGGACAGGGTTGGAATGAGCAGTTCTTC	CASSPGQGWNEQFF	TRBJ2-1	TRBV5-1	TRBD1	NA
TGCGCCAGCAGCTTGGAACCGACAGGGTTTAGCAATCAGCCCCAGCATTTT	CASSLEPTGFSNQPQHF	TRBJ1-5	TRBV5-1	TRBD1	NA
TGTGCCAGCAGCTTTAACACGGGGTGGACTGAAGCTTTCTTT	CASSFNTGWTEAFF	TRBJ1-1	TRBV5-6	NA	NA
TGCGCCAGCAGCTTGAGCGGGGTGGGCGAGGGAGTGCAGTACTTC	CASSLSGVGEGVQYF	TRBJ2-7	TRBV5-1	TRBD2	NA
TGTGCCAGCAGACGGCTCGGGGGTCAAGAGACCCAGTACTTC	CASRRLGGQETQYF	TRBJ2-5	TRBV6-5	NA	NA
TGTGCCAGCAGCTTCACAGGGACTAGGAATGAGCAGTTCTTC	CASSFTGTRNEQFF	TRBJ2-1	TRBV7-3	TRBD2	NA
TGTGCCAGCAGCATGAGACAGGCCATTTCCTACAATGAGCAGTTCTTC	CASSMRQAISYNEQFF	TRBJ2-1	TRBV7-6	NA	NA
TGTGCCAGCCTGGGACAGGGGGAAGGAAACACCATATATTTT	CASLGQGEGNTIYF	TRBJ1-3	TRBV2	TRBD1	NA
TGTGCCAGTAGTATCGAAAGGGGGACTGAAGCTTTCTTT	CASSIERGTEAFF	TRBJ1-1	TRBV19	NA	NA
TGCGCCAGCAGTGACCGTACCGCGGGACTAGCCATCTCAGATACGCAGTATTTT	CASSDRTAGLAISDTQYF	TRBJ2-3	TRBV10-1	TRBD2	NA
TGTGCCAGCACCGCATCCGGGACAGGGGATTCACCCCTCCACTTT	CASTASGTGDSPLHF	TRBJ1-6	TRBV27	TRBD1	NA
TGTGCCAGCAGGTTAGAACAGGGGCCCACCTACGAGCAGTACTTC	CASRLEQGPTYEQYF	TRBJ2-7	TRBV6-5	TRBD1	NA
TGTGCCAGCAGTTTATTCGGACAGAGCACAGATACGCAGTATTTT	CASSLFGQSTDTQYF	TRBJ2-3	TRBV27	NA	NA
TGTGCCATCAGTGAGTCGATGGCAGGGATCAATGAGCAGTTCTTC	CAISESMAGINEQFF	TRBJ2-1	TRBV10-3	NA	NA
TGTGCCACCAGCACACAGGGCGCTGGAAACACCATATATTTT	CATSTQGAGNTIYF	TRBJ1-3	TRBV15	NA	NA
TGTGCCAGCAGTTTGTCCGGGACAGGGGTCTTCTACGAGCAGTACTTC	CASSLSGTGVFYEQYF	TRBJ2-7	TRBV28	TRBD1	few
TGTGCCAGCAGTCCCCGCGGGACTCCAAACACTGAAGCTTTCTTT	CASSPRGTPNTEAFF	TRBJ1-1	TRBV6-5	NA	NA
TGTGCCAGCAGCCAAGCGACGGGGAGGTCGGTCCGAGCTTTCTTT	CASSQATGRSVRAFF	TRBJ1-1	TRBV3-1/TRBV3-2	NA	NA
TGTGCCAGCAGTGAATACTTCACGGGGGCTTTCTTT	CASSEYFTGAFF	TRBJ1-1	TRBV25-1	NA	NA
TGTGCCATTCGGGGGGCAGGGTTGAACGAGCAGTACTTC	CAIRGAGLNEQYF	TRBJ2-7	TRBV2	NA	NA
TGCGCCACTAGTCCGGCTAGCGGGAGGGGTCATGAGCAGTTCTTC	CATSPASGRGHEQFF	TRBJ2-1	TRBV5-1	TRBD2	NA
TGTGCCAGCAGCCAAGACCGGGGAAGCGAGCAGTACTTC	CASSQDRGSEQYF	TRBJ2-7	TRBV4-2	NA	NA
TGTGCCAGCAGCCAAGGACAGACGTATGGCTACACCTTC	CASSQGQTYGYTF	TRBJ1-2	TRBV3-1/TRBV3-2	NA	NA
TGCGCCAGCAGCTTTGGCGGGACAGGGAGGATGTACAATGAGCAGTTCTTC	CASSFGGTGRMYNEQFF	TRBJ2-1	TRBV5-1	TRBD1	NA
TGTGCCTGGAGTGGGGCCCGGGGAGTCTACGAGCAGTACTTC	CAWSGARGVYEQYF	TRBJ2-7	TRBV30	NA	few
TGTGCCACTAACGGAGGGGGCAGGTCTGAGCAGTTCTTC	CATNGGGRSEQFF	TRBJ2-1	TRBV6-6	NA	NA
TGCGCCAGCAGCCAAGCGGCAGGGGGCCTCTCCTACGAGCAGTACTTC	CASSQAAGGLSYEQYF	TRBJ2-7	TRBV4-1	TRBD1	NA
TGTGCCGCTACAGGGGCGGATTCACCCCTCCACTTT	CAATGADSPLHF	TRBJ1-6	TRBV6-5	TRBD1	once
TGCGCCAGCAGCCTAACTAGCGGGGGCCCCTACGAGCAGTACTTC	CASSLTSGGPYEQYF	TRBJ2-7	TRBV5-1	TRBD2	NA
TGTGCCAGCAGCCCAAGAAACAGAGAAGCTAACTATGGCTACACCTTC	CASSPRNREANYGYTF	TRBJ1-2	TRBV5-6	NA	few
TGTGCCAGCGGAGAACGGGGATTTGGAGGGAATGAAAAACTGTTTTTT	CASGERGFGGNEKLFF	TRBJ1-4	TRBV27	NA	NA
TGTGCCTGGATGCACCCAGGGGGTTCGACTGAAGCTTTCTTT	CAWMHPGGSTEAFF	TRBJ1-1	TRBV30	TRBD1	NA
TGCGCCAGCAGCGGGGAGACAGGGTGGTCCGGGGAGCTGTTTTTT	CASSGETGWSGELFF	TRBJ2-2	TRBV5-1	TRBD1	NA